The rows below give T cell receptor beta chains drawn from one sample of a study of T cells in Graves' hyperthyroidism and ophthalmopathy. TCRdb reprocessed the multiplex PCR reads via MiXCR and lists one record per CDR3 protein. This table has around 600,000 distinct CDR3 sequences, about 15% appearing once. Sequencing was performed on blood. All receptors come from a woman in her thirties with Graves' hyperthyroidism. Both conserved end residues are part of each CDR3. A D gene is named only where the DNA matches it firmly. The size field is filled for only some rows; it gives once, few, many or a size class.

v_call: TRBV20-1; clone_size: few; d_call: .; j_call: TRBJ2-1; cdr3_aa: CSARLVMITNEQFF; cdr3_nt: TGCAGTGCGCGACTAGTAATGATAACCAATGAGCAGTTCTTC
v_call: TRBV28; clone_size: .; d_call: .; j_call: TRBJ2-7; cdr3_aa: CASSLTVGGSYEQYF; cdr3_nt: TGTGCCAGCAGTTTAACGGTCGGGGGCTCCTACGAGCAGTACTTC
v_call: TRBV20-1; clone_size: many; d_call: TRBD2; j_call: TRBJ2-7; cdr3_aa: CSARISGSYEQYF; cdr3_nt: TGCAGTGCTAGAATTAGCGGGAGCTACGAGCAGTACTTC
v_call: TRBV7-2; clone_size: many; d_call: .; j_call: TRBJ1-2; cdr3_aa: CASRNKTALYGYTF; cdr3_nt: TGTGCCAGCAGGAACAAGACAGCACTCTATGGCTACACCTTC
v_call: TRBV20-1; clone_size: .; d_call: .; j_call: TRBJ1-4; cdr3_aa: CSAPKGGNEKLFF; cdr3_nt: TGCAGTGCTCCTAAGGGGGGTAATGAAAAACTGTTTTTT
v_call: TRBV10-3; clone_size: few; d_call: .; j_call: TRBJ2-1; cdr3_aa: CAISVLGREQFF; cdr3_nt: TGTGCCATCAGTGTGTTGGGGCGAGAGCAGTTCTTC
v_call: TRBV29-1; clone_size: many; d_call: TRBD1; j_call: TRBJ2-5; cdr3_aa: CSSRQGQETQYF; cdr3_nt: TGCAGCAGCAGACAGGGCCAAGAGACCCAGTACTTC
v_call: TRBV27; clone_size: many; d_call: .; j_call: TRBJ2-7; cdr3_aa: CASSLWGAPTSPYEQYF; cdr3_nt: TGTGCCAGCAGTTTATGGGGGGCACCTACCTCCCCCTACGAGCAGTACTTC
v_call: TRBV18; clone_size: .; d_call: .; j_call: TRBJ2-7; cdr3_aa: CASSTSLDSYEQYF; cdr3_nt: TGTGCCAGCTCAACTTCGTTGGACAGTTACGAGCAGTACTTC
v_call: TRBV20-1; clone_size: many; d_call: TRBD2; j_call: TRBJ2-2; cdr3_aa: CSARMAGAYKNTGELFF; cdr3_nt: TGCAGTGCTAGAATGGCGGGAGCGTACAAGAACACCGGGGAGCTGTTTTTT
v_call: TRBV9; clone_size: few; d_call: TRBD2; j_call: TRBJ2-3; cdr3_aa: CASSLEREYTDTQYF; cdr3_nt: TGTGCCAGCAGCCTCGAGCGGGAGTACACAGATACGCAGTATTTT
v_call: TRBV7-3; clone_size: many; d_call: .; j_call: TRBJ2-3; cdr3_aa: CASSPQGGRTDTQYF; cdr3_nt: TGTGCCAGCAGCCCACAAGGGGGACGAACAGATACGCAGTATTTT
v_call: TRBV27; clone_size: .; d_call: TRBD1; j_call: TRBJ2-7; cdr3_aa: CASSTLGTGSSYEQYF; cdr3_nt: TGTGCCAGCAGCACCCTCGGGACAGGGAGCTCCTACGAGCAGTACTTC
v_call: TRBV15; clone_size: few; d_call: .; j_call: TRBJ2-1; cdr3_aa: CATSRDFFSGHNEQFF; cdr3_nt: TGTGCCACCAGCAGAGATTTTTTTAGCGGACACAATGAGCAGTTCTTC
v_call: TRBV6-1; clone_size: once; d_call: .; j_call: TRBJ2-3; cdr3_aa: CASSEDRDTQYF; cdr3_nt: TGTGCCAGCAGTGAAGACAGAGATACGCAGTATTTT
v_call: TRBV20-1; clone_size: many; d_call: .; j_call: TRBJ2-1; cdr3_aa: CSATDFSYNEQFF; cdr3_nt: TGCAGTGCTACTGACTTCTCCTACAATGAGCAGTTCTTC
v_call: TRBV12-3/TRBV12-4; clone_size: many; d_call: .; j_call: TRBJ2-1; cdr3_aa: CASSPQIDNEQFF; cdr3_nt: TGTGCCAGCAGTCCGCAAATAGACAATGAGCAGTTCTTC
v_call: TRBV29-1; clone_size: few; d_call: .; j_call: TRBJ2-2; cdr3_aa: CSVVLASAGELFF; cdr3_nt: TGCAGCGTTGTTTTGGCATCCGCCGGGGAGCTGTTTTTT
v_call: TRBV19; clone_size: .; d_call: TRBD1; j_call: TRBJ2-6; cdr3_aa: CASSSRDRVNGANVLTF; cdr3_nt: TGTGCCAGTAGTTCTAGGGACAGGGTAAACGGGGCCAACGTCCTGACTTTC
v_call: TRBV2; clone_size: .; d_call: .; j_call: TRBJ2-1; cdr3_aa: CASSSDYNGQFF; cdr3_nt: TGTGCCAGCAGCTCGGACTACAATGGGCAGTTCTTC
v_call: TRBV20-1; clone_size: many; d_call: .; j_call: TRBJ1-3; cdr3_aa: CSARGGGGAETGNTIYF; cdr3_nt: TGCAGTGCTAGAGGCGGGGGGGGCGCGGAAACTGGAAACACCATATATTTT
v_call: TRBV6-5; clone_size: many; d_call: .; j_call: TRBJ1-6; cdr3_aa: CASSYSGGKSNSPLHF; cdr3_nt: TGTGCCAGCAGTTACTCCGGGGGGAAGAGTAATTCACCCCTCCACTTT
v_call: TRBV6-2/TRBV6-3; clone_size: many; d_call: .; j_call: TRBJ2-3; cdr3_aa: CASEGSPGAKTLTDTQYF; cdr3_nt: TGTGCCAGCGAGGGGAGCCCGGGGGCAAAAACGTTGACAGATACGCAGTATTTT
v_call: TRBV7-2; clone_size: many; d_call: .; j_call: TRBJ1-6; cdr3_aa: CASSVSDGGLSSPLHF; cdr3_nt: TGTGCCAGCAGCGTATCCGATGGGGGGCTCAGTTCACCCCTCCACTTT
v_call: TRBV29-1; clone_size: few; d_call: TRBD2; j_call: TRBJ2-1; cdr3_aa: CSALRAGGPDEQFF; cdr3_nt: TGCAGCGCCCTAAGGGCGGGAGGGCCTGATGAGCAGTTCTTC
v_call: TRBV18; clone_size: few; d_call: .; j_call: TRBJ1-1; cdr3_aa: CASSPPSMGTEAFF; cdr3_nt: TGTGCCAGCTCACCACCGTCCATGGGCACTGAAGCTTTCTTT
v_call: TRBV20-1; clone_size: many; d_call: .; j_call: TRBJ2-7; cdr3_aa: CSASGATGLYEQYF; cdr3_nt: TGCAGTGCTAGTGGGGCCACAGGCCTCTACGAGCAGTACTTC
v_call: TRBV3-1; clone_size: many; d_call: TRBD2; j_call: TRBJ2-2; cdr3_aa: CASSQDFERGYTGELFF; cdr3_nt: TGTGCCAGCAGCCAAGATTTTGAGCGGGGGTACACCGGGGAGCTGTTTTTT
v_call: TRBV3-1; clone_size: many; d_call: TRBD1; j_call: TRBJ1-2; cdr3_aa: CASSQDAGTVGYTF; cdr3_nt: TGTGCCAGCAGCCAAGATGCCGGGACAGTTGGCTACACCTTC
v_call: TRBV3-1; clone_size: .; d_call: TRBD2; j_call: TRBJ2-3; cdr3_aa: CASSQGSGWPGTQYF; cdr3_nt: TGTGCCAGCAGCCAAGGTAGCGGGTGGCCAGGTACGCAGTATTTT
v_call: TRBV28; clone_size: many; d_call: TRBD1; j_call: TRBJ2-2; cdr3_aa: CASSFTIGTGNTGELFF; cdr3_nt: TGTGCCAGCAGCTTTACGATCGGGACAGGGAACACCGGGGAGCTGTTTTTT
v_call: TRBV20-1; clone_size: many; d_call: .; j_call: TRBJ2-3; cdr3_aa: CSARFADTQYF; cdr3_nt: TGCAGTGCTAGATTCGCAGATACGCAGTATTTT
v_call: TRBV29-1; clone_size: .; d_call: .; j_call: TRBJ2-7; cdr3_aa: CSVRGPFYEQYF; cdr3_nt: TGCAGCGTGAGGGGACCTTTCTACGAGCAGTACTTC
v_call: TRBV15; clone_size: .; d_call: TRBD2; j_call: TRBJ2-3; cdr3_aa: CATSRVAAGGTDTQYF; cdr3_nt: TGTGCCACCAGCAGAGTGGCCGCCGGGGGGACAGATACGCAGTATTTT
v_call: TRBV2; clone_size: many; d_call: .; j_call: TRBJ2-3; cdr3_aa: CASSEVGSRDTQYF; cdr3_nt: TGTGCCAGCAGTGAAGTCGGGAGTCGGGATACGCAGTATTTT
v_call: TRBV7-3; clone_size: many; d_call: TRBD2; j_call: TRBJ2-1; cdr3_aa: CASSKGLAGEGEQFF; cdr3_nt: TGTGCCAGCAGCAAGGGACTAGCGGGAGAGGGGGAGCAGTTCTTC
v_call: TRBV18; clone_size: many; d_call: TRBD1; j_call: TRBJ1-5; cdr3_aa: CASSSRRGRNQPQHF; cdr3_nt: TGTGCCAGCTCATCCCGTAGGGGGCGTAATCAGCCCCAGCATTTT
v_call: TRBV6-1; clone_size: many; d_call: TRBD2; j_call: TRBJ2-7; cdr3_aa: CASIGYGRAVGEQYF; cdr3_nt: TGTGCCAGCATCGGATACGGGAGGGCCGTGGGGGAGCAGTACTTC
v_call: TRBV27; clone_size: .; d_call: TRBD1; j_call: TRBJ1-1; cdr3_aa: CASSLQRIRGRGTEAFF; cdr3_nt: TGTGCCAGCAGTTTACAGAGGATCAGGGGGCGCGGGACTGAAGCTTTCTTT
v_call: TRBV28; clone_size: many; d_call: .; j_call: TRBJ1-5; cdr3_aa: CATSIEGFGQPQHF; cdr3_nt: TGTGCCACCTCCATAGAGGGGTTTGGTCAGCCCCAGCATTTT
v_call: TRBV20-1; clone_size: .; d_call: TRBD1; j_call: TRBJ1-2; cdr3_aa: CSARSTGGNYGYTF; cdr3_nt: TGCAGTGCTAGATCCACAGGGGGGAACTATGGCTACACCTTC
v_call: TRBV27; clone_size: .; d_call: .; j_call: TRBJ2-3; cdr3_aa: CASREITDTQYF; cdr3_nt: TGTGCCAGCAGAGAAATCACAGATACGCAGTATTTT
v_call: TRBV6-1; clone_size: few; d_call: TRBD2; j_call: TRBJ2-3; cdr3_aa: CASRRLAGGTDTQYF; cdr3_nt: TGTGCCAGCAGGAGACTAGCGGGTGGAACAGATACGCAGTATTTT
v_call: TRBV20-1; clone_size: many; d_call: .; j_call: TRBJ1-1; cdr3_aa: CSARDQGITRNTEAFF; cdr3_nt: TGCAGTGCTAGAGATCAAGGAATTACAAGGAACACTGAAGCTTTCTTT
v_call: TRBV27; clone_size: many; d_call: .; j_call: TRBJ2-1; cdr3_aa: CASSRGQTSYNEQFF; cdr3_nt: TGTGCCAGCAGCCGGGGACAAACCTCCTACAATGAGCAGTTCTTC
v_call: TRBV7-2; clone_size: .; d_call: TRBD1; j_call: TRBJ2-1; cdr3_aa: CASSPTTGNYNEQFF; cdr3_nt: TGTGCCAGCAGCCCTACGACAGGGAACTACAATGAGCAGTTCTTC
v_call: TRBV4-3; clone_size: .; d_call: TRBD2; j_call: TRBJ2-1; cdr3_aa: CASSQDLGTNLFNEQFF; cdr3_nt: TGCGCCAGCAGCCAAGATTTGGGGACTAACCTTTTCAATGAGCAGTTCTTC
v_call: TRBV6-1; clone_size: many; d_call: TRBD1; j_call: TRBJ1-1; cdr3_aa: CASSFATGVFGMNTEAFF; cdr3_nt: TGTGCCAGCAGCTTCGCTACAGGGGTATTCGGCATGAACACTGAAGCTTTCTTT
v_call: TRBV5-1; clone_size: many; d_call: TRBD2; j_call: TRBJ2-5; cdr3_aa: CASSLALAEETQYF; cdr3_nt: TGCGCCAGCAGCTTGGCACTAGCGGAAGAGACCCAGTACTTC
v_call: TRBV6-6; clone_size: few; d_call: .; j_call: TRBJ2-2; cdr3_aa: CASSYREWAGANTGELFF; cdr3_nt: TGTGCCAGCAGTTACCGGGAGTGGGCTGGGGCGAACACCGGGGAGCTGTTTTTT
v_call: TRBV27; clone_size: many; d_call: .; j_call: TRBJ2-7; cdr3_aa: CASSGTRYEQYF; cdr3_nt: TGTGCCAGCAGTGGGACGAGGTACGAGCAGTACTTC
v_call: TRBV27; clone_size: many; d_call: .; j_call: TRBJ1-1; cdr3_aa: CASSLFPGRSNTEAFF; cdr3_nt: TGTGCCAGCAGTTTATTCCCAGGCAGATCGAACACTGAAGCTTTCTTT
v_call: TRBV19; clone_size: .; d_call: TRBD2; j_call: TRBJ2-2; cdr3_aa: CASSIGLARGELFF; cdr3_nt: TGTGCCAGTAGTATTGGACTAGCTCGGGGGGAGCTGTTTTTT
v_call: TRBV3-1; clone_size: many; d_call: .; j_call: TRBJ1-1; cdr3_aa: CASSQGVGYTEAFF; cdr3_nt: TGTGCCAGCAGCCAAGGGGTCGGATACACTGAAGCTTTCTTT
v_call: TRBV30; clone_size: many; d_call: .; j_call: TRBJ2-1; cdr3_aa: CAWGESGYNEQFF; cdr3_nt: TGTGCCTGGGGTGAGTCCGGGTACAATGAGCAGTTCTTC